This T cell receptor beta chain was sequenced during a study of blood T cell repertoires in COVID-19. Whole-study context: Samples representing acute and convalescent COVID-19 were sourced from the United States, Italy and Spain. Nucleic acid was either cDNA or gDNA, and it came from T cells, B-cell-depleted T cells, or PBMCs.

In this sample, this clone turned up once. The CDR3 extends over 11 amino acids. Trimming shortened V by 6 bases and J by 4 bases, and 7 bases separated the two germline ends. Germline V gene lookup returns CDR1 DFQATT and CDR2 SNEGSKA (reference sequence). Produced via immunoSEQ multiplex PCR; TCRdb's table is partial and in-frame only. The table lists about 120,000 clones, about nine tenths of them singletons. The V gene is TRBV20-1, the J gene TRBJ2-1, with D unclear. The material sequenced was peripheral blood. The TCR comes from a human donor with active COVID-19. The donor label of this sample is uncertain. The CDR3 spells CSARLYNEQFF. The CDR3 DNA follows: TGCAGTGCCCGTTTATACAATGAGCAGTTCTTC.